This note documents a single T cell receptor beta chain sequence. This receptor's antigen is unknown. No base quality information exists; no much larger clone differs at one position. V loses 6 bases, J loses 0 bases, and the germline ends lie 15 bases apart. From a lookup of the germline V gene, CDR1 and CDR2 are MDHEN and SYDVKM. Its CDR3 holds 17 amino acids, cysteine through phenylalanine. Only the CDR3 portion is preserved as DNA: 51 bases, with reading frame beginning at the first base. The sample belongs to a study of patients and donors after allogeneic stem cell transplantation (dated by TCRdb to the early 2020s). Libraries were constructed by RT-PCR. Sequencer: NextSeq 550. The public sequencing data were trimmed at Q25 with fastp and processed into clonotypes with MiXCR by TCRdb, which kept only in-frame beta chains. Here each entry gathers all rows of one CDR3 protein and keeps the most common genes and DNA. The sample table holds around 200,000 distinct CDR3 sequences, of which around 41% were seen once. The ten most abundant clones make up roughly 10% of the sample.

The sequenced material came from blood, either unsorted or a sorted T cell fraction (not recorded which). The receptor was isolated from a human donor who was either an allogeneic HSCT recipient or a stem cell or donor lymphocyte infusion donor (not recorded which). It is not recorded whose cells these are; they may come from a transplant donor. The chain is encoded by TRBV28 joined to TRBJ1-6, with the identity of the D gene unclear. The CDR3 sequence is CASRTLRTSSYNSPLHF. Here is the DNA: TGTGCCAGCAGGACCCTACGGACTAGCTCCTATAATTCACCCCTCCACTTT. Supplemented by the reference TRBV28 and TRBJ1-6 proteins around the CDR3, the complete variable domain is DVKVTQSSRYLVKRTGEKVFLECVQDMDHENMFWYRQDPGLGLRLIYFSYDVKMKEKGDIPEGYSVSREKKERFSLILESASTNQTSMYLCASRTLRTSSYNSPLHFGNGTRLTVT.